The 28 T cell receptor beta chains reported below all come from one sample, sequenced in a study of tumor-infiltrating lymphocytes in primary liver carcinoma. With a constant-region primer, TCR beta cDNA was made from approximately 520 ng of total RNA. Employing slightly modified ARM-PCR, three nested multiplex PCR rounds were run, and these gave rise to the TCR beta libraries. Running around 10 cycles apiece, the first two PCR rounds relied on TRBV1-TRBV30 forward primers together with a C-beta reverse primer. TCRdb re-called the multiplex PCR reads with MiXCR, one entry per CDR3 protein. The sample records roughly 100,000 distinct CDR3 sequences, over 55% being singletons. RNA and DNA were co-extracted from about 19-30 mg of unsorted bulk tissue. The specimen was liver tumor tissue from sampling region 5. Subset indicated: tumor region T5, tumor centre. These receptors were obtained from a woman aged 55-75 years with primary liver carcinoma and hepatitis B virus infection.

Comments on this clonotype: A much bigger clone sits one base away, suggesting this may be a read error. V usage is TRBV28 and J usage is TRBJ2-1, with D unclear. The CDR3 extends over 14 amino acids. Looked up from germline, CDR1 is MDHEN and CDR2 is SYDVKM. CDR3 sequence (DNA): TGTGTCAGCAGCACGACTGATTATTACAATGAGCAGTTCTTC. Its protein is CVSSTTDYYNEQFF.

This clonotype was counted many times. The genes are TRBV4-2 and TRBJ2-3; no clear D. CDR1 LGHNA and CDR2 YNFKEQ come from the germline V gene. The CDR3 has 11 residues. Trimming left V 3 bases short and J 4 bases short, with 2 bases between. The CDR3 loop reads CASSQADTQYF. The CDR3 nucleotides read TGTGCCAGCAGCCAGGCAGATACGCAGTATTTT.

Worth noting for this clonotype: One end of the junction does not line up with germline, which may come from a read error. The chain is built from TRBV11-2 and TRBJ2-4, with no clear D. This CDR3 comprises 15 residues. Germline V gene sequence: CDR1 SGHAT, CDR2 FQNNGV. Written as DNA, the CDR3 is TGTGCCAGCAGCTTAAGGTTGAAAGCCAAAAACATTCAGAACTTC. As protein: CASSLRLKAKNIQNF.

The chain combines TRBV12-5 with TRBJ1-2; 8 bases are a match to TRBD1. The V and J ends lost 7 bases and 13 bases, in that order; junction bases with no gene match: 11. This CDR3 has 12 residues. CDR1 and CDR2 (germline): LGHNT, FRNRAP. The CDR3 reads CASAQGASGRTF. As DNA, the CDR3 is TGTGCTAGTGCCCAGGGGGCGAGTGGCCGCACCTTC.

A word on this clonotype: Compared with germline, one end of the junction differs, possibly owing to a read error. For the CDR3, the DNA is TGTGCCGGCTCACCAGGGATGAACACTGAAGCTTCCTTT. It codes for CAGSPGMNTEASF. The chain uses TRBV18 and TRBJ1-1, with a possible D match to TRBD1 (5 bases). Germline CDR1 and CDR2: KGHSH and LQKENI. CDR3 length: 13 residues.

This clonotype was seen more than once but under ten times. The rearrangement uses TRBV21-1 and TRBJ2-7; whether TRBD1, the table's D call, matches the DNA was not checked. TRBV21-1 is labeled a pseudogene. The CDR3 extends over 17 amino acids. The CDR3 DNA follows: TGTGCCAGCAGCCTGCTGGGGGTGGGACAGAGTTCCTACGAGCAGTACTTC. Translation: CASSLLGVGQSSYEQYF.

Turning to this clonotype: At one of its ends the junction is not consistent with the germline gene, which may arise from a read error. J is TRBJ2-1 and V is TRBV7-2; 7 bases match TRBD2. The CDR3 length is 18 residues. Germline lookup yields CDR1 SGHTA and CDR2 FQGNSA. CDR3 coding DNA: TGTGCCTGCAGCTTGGAAGGTGGGAGGGGAGATCTCCACAATGAGCAGTTCTTC. This codes for CACSLEGGRGDLHNEQFF.

Of note for this clonotype: This may come from a read error, since a much larger clone is one base off. The CDR3 does not close with the conserved phenylalanine or tryptophan, likely indicating a read error. This chain uses TRBV5-1 with TRBJ2-5; TRBD2 matches 10 bases. The J segment lost 5 bases and the V segment lost 0 bases, leaving 7 bases of the junction unmatched. The CDR3 totals 16 residues. Germline-derived CDR1 and CDR2 are SGHRS and YFSETQ. The CDR3 reads CASSLGTSGPTETQYI. As DNA, the CDR3 is TGCGCCAGCAGCTTGGGGACTAGCGGACCGACCGAGACCCAGTACATC.

Concerning this clonotype itself: A much larger clonotype is one base distant, so this may be a read error. The chain joins TRBV5-4 to TRBJ2-3, with a tentative D call TRBD2 (6 bases). V was pared by 3 bases and J by 6 bases, with 14 bases between. CDR1 SGHNT and CDR2 YYREEE come from the germline V gene (reference sequence). The CDR3 runs to 14 residues. CDR3 coding DNA: TGTGCCAGCAGCTGGACTGGCGGGACGGATACGCAGTATTTT. Protein: CASSWTGGTDTQYF. The complete variable domain, with remaining parts taken from reference TRBV5-4 and TRBJ2-3, reads ETGVTQSPTHLIKTRGQQVTLRCSSQSGHNTVSWYQQALGQGPQFIFQYYREEENGRGNFPPRFSGLQFPNYSSELNVNALELDDSALYLCASSWTGGTDTQYFGPGTRLTVL.

This rearrangement joins TRBV29-1 to TRBJ2-5, with 7 bases that match TRBD2. This CDR3 region has 13 residues. The ends lost 7 bases at V and 6 bases at J; junction bases unmatched: 11. Germline CDR1 and CDR2: SQVTM and ANQGSEA. The CDR3 coding sequence is TGCAGCGGTAAGGGACTATTACAAAAGACCCAGTACTTC. As protein: CSGKGLLQKTQYF.

There are a few counts of this clonotype. Being one base from a much bigger clone, this may be a read error. This chain links TRBV5-8 with TRBJ2-7; a weak D match, TRBD2 (5 bases). The V and J ends lost 4 bases and 2 bases respectively, with 13 bases between them. CDR1 is SGHTS and CDR2 is YDEGEE in the germline V gene. The CDR3 length is 14 residues. The CDR3 sequence is CASSPRTQTYEQYF. The CDR3 DNA sequence: TGTGCCAGCAGCCCCCGGACTCAAACCTACGAGCAGTACTTC.

To note about this clonotype: A much larger clone sits a single nucleotide away, making a read error possible. DNA of the CDR3: TGTGCCAGCAGGTCGGGGACTAGCGGGATAGGTAAAAGCATTCAGTACTTC. Protein sequence: CASRSGTSGIGKSIQYF. V gene TRBV6-2 or TRBV6-3 combines with J gene TRBJ2-4; 13 positions match TRBD2. CDR1 and CDR2 (germline): MNHEY, SVGEGT. This CDR3 region has 17 residues.

Notes on this clonotype: In this CDR3 the conserved last residue, phenylalanine or tryptophan, is missing, so a read error is likely. The chain has TRBV12-3 or TRBV12-4 and TRBJ1-1, with 7 bases aligning to TRBD1. The CDR3 totals 13 residues. The CDR3 is CGTSRQGNTEAFL. The DNA for the CDR3 is TGTGGCACCAGTCGACAGGGGAACACTGAAGCTTTCTTG.

Note on this clonotype: Lacking the conserved final phenylalanine or tryptophan, this CDR3 likely reflects a read error. The rearrangement links TRBV11-2 to TRBJ2-3, with unresolved D. Germline CDR1 SGHAT, CDR2 FQNNGV. There are 13 residues in the CDR3. V shed 5 bases and J shed 7 bases, with 13 bases lying between them. The CDR3 DNA is TGTGCCAGCAGCCTGCGATGGGGTAATACGCAGTATGTT. Translation: CASSLRWGNTQYV.

As for this clonotype: Lacking the conserved final phenylalanine or tryptophan, this CDR3 likely reflects a read error. CDR3 loop: CASSYAGPVSYGYTL. Written as DNA, the CDR3 is TGTGCCAGCAGCTATGCAGGGCCGGTTAGCTATGGCTACACCTTA. V gene TRBV5-6 combines with J gene TRBJ1-2; a weak D match, TRBD1 (5 bases). The germline V and J ends were trimmed by 3 bases and 4 bases, with 16 bases remaining between them. The germline CDR1 and CDR2 sequences are SGHDT and YYEEEE. The CDR3 contains 15 residues.

Comment on this clonotype: The conserved phenylalanine or tryptophan is not found at the CDR3 terminus, so this likely reflects a read error. The genes are TRBV12-3 or TRBV12-4 and TRBJ2-3; D is ambiguous. The length of the CDR3 is 15 residues. Trimming shortened V by 1 base and J by 0 bases, and 8 bases separated the two germline ends. CDR3 amino acids: CASSLDSGSTDTQYL. In DNA, the CDR3 is TGTGCCAGCAGTTTAGATTCCGGGAGCACAGATACGCAGTATCTT.

Here the CDR3 DNA reads TGTGCCAGCAGCTACACTAGCGGGGAGTGGTCCTACGAGCAGTACTTC. This encodes CASSYTSGEWSYEQYF. The chain is built from TRBV5-4 and TRBJ2-7, with 10 bases matching TRBD2. The CDR3 covers 16 residues. V lost 3 bases to trimming and J lost 1 base; unmatched junction nucleotides: 7. CDR1 and CDR2 from the germline V gene are SGHNT and YYREEE (reference sequence).

The CDR3 here is CASSRTSGSYEQYF. CDR3 in DNA: TGTGCCAGCAGTCGGACTAGCGGGAGCTACGAGCAGTACTTC. J is TRBJ2-7 and V is TRBV28; 13 bases are shared with TRBD2. Trimming took 5 bases from V and 3 from J; bases not matched to a gene: 1. Germline V gene lookup returns CDR1 MDHEN and CDR2 SYDVKM. The CDR3 is made up of 14 amino acids. The full variable domain, in which reference TRBV28 and TRBJ2-7 provide the parts outside the CDR3, is DVKVTQSSRYLVKRTGEKVFLECVQDMDHENMFWYRQDPGLGLRLIYFSYDVKMKEKGDIPEGYSVSREKKERFSLILESASTNQTSMYLCASSRTSGSYEQYFGPGTRLTVT.

This clonotype was seen a few times. This may be a read error, as it is one base from a much larger clone. This chain uses TRBV5-6 with TRBJ1-2; no definite D call. This CDR3 is built from 13 residues. V shed 2 bases and J shed 8 bases, with 13 bases lying between them. The V gene's germline CDR1 is SGHDT and CDR2 YYEEEE. The CDR3 loop is CASSFPVDGGYTF. The CDR3 nucleotides are TGTGCCAGCAGCTTTCCAGTCGACGGGGGCTACACCTTC. The whole variable domain, remainder taken from reference TRBV5-6 and TRBJ1-2, is DAGVTQSPTHLIKTRGQQVTLRCSPKSGHDTVSWYQQALGQGPQFIFQYYEEEERQRGNFPDRFSGHQFPNYSSELNVNALLLGDSALYLCASSFPVDGGYTFGSGTRLTVV.

This chain uses TRBV11-2 with TRBJ2-1; possibly TRBD2 for D (5 bases). Germline lookup yields CDR1 SGHAT and CDR2 FQNNGV. The CDR3 sequence is 15 residues long. V lost 2 bases and J lost 10, with 18 bases in between. The CDR3, as DNA: TGTGCCAGCAGCTTAAAATCACCGTCTACGGGGGAGCAGTTCTTC. Translating it yields CASSLKSPSTGEQFF.

This clonotype showed up just a few times. V and J are TRBV19 and TRBJ2-1; D remains ambiguous. This CDR3 region has 13 residues. Between the trimmed V and J ends, which lost 2 bases and 3 bases, there was a span of 5 bases. The germline CDR1 and CDR2 sequences are LNHDA and SQIVND (reference sequence). The DNA of the CDR3 is TGTGCCAGTAGTATATCCGGCTACAATGAGCAGTTCTTC. It translates to CASSISGYNEQFF.

On this clonotype itself: An end of the junction differs from the germline gene, which may be a read error. The V gene is TRBV11-2, the J gene TRBJ2-7, with no clear D. This CDR3 spans 14 amino acids. Germline CDR1 SGHAT, CDR2 FQNNGV. The chain's CDR3 is CASGLELGPNEQYF. The DNA of the CDR3 is TGTGCCAGCGGCTTAGAGCTGGGTCCGAACGAGCAGTACTTC.

About this clonotype: One junction end disagrees with the germline gene, perhaps due to a read error. The V call is TRBV7-8, the J call TRBJ1-5; TRBD1 matches 8 bases. This CDR3 has 16 amino acids. From germline, CDR1 is SGHVS and CDR2 FQNEAQ. CDR3 loop: CASNLEAGGYGGPQHF. CDR3 DNA: TGTGCCAGCAACTTAGAGGCAGGGGGCTATGGAGGGCCCCAGCATTTT.

As to this clonotype: It may be a read error: a sequence one base away is much more abundant. The rearrangement uses TRBV28 and TRBJ2-1; 11 nucleotides align to TRBD2. The germline gives CDR1 MDHEN, CDR2 SYDVKM. CDR3 length equals 18 residues. V gave up 4 bases and J gave up 3 bases; unmatched junction bases: 11. CDR3 coding DNA: TGTGCCAGCAGTTCACCTACGGCTACTAGCGGGAGCTACAATGAGCAGTTCTTC. This gives the protein CASSSPTATSGSYNEQFF.

Concerning this clonotype: The CDR3 end shows no conserved phenylalanine or tryptophan, and so a read error is likely. The DNA is omitted, as the CDR3 cannot be located on it reliably, and the CDR3 follows TCRdb's listing. The CDR3: CVSSLGTSWETQCV. The V gene is TRBV11-2, the J gene TRBJ2-5; whether TRBD2, the table's D call, matches the DNA was not checked. Germline loops: CDR1 SGHAT, CDR2 FQNNGV. Ends included, the CDR3 has 14 residues.

About this clonotype itself: The junction shows a germline mismatch at one end, possibly a read error. The chain carries TRBV29-1 and TRBJ2-1, with 8 bases aligning to TRBD1. In germline, CDR1 is SQVTM, CDR2 ANQGSEA. This CDR3 is built from 17 residues. CDR3 sequence: CSAPELEGQVFYKEQFF. The CDR3 DNA sequence: TGCAGCGCCCCTGAGTTGGAGGGACAGGTTTTCTACAAAGAGCAGTTCTTC.

About this clonotype: The junction does not match germline at one end; this may be a read error. The rearrangement joins TRBV29-1 to TRBJ2-3; D possibly corresponds to TRBD2 (6 bases). Per the germline V gene, CDR1 is SQVTM and CDR2 is ANQGSEA. The CDR3 is made up of 15 amino acids. CDR3 residues: CSIAGSGWGTDTQYF. CDR3 nucleotide sequence: TGCAGCATTGCGGGGTCAGGATGGGGCACGGATACGCAGTATTTT.

For this clonotype: One end of the junction fails to match germline, which may point to a read error. V and J are TRBV30 and TRBJ1-5; D remains ambiguous. The V gene's germline CDR1 is GTSNPN and CDR2 SVGIG (reference sequence). The CDR3 covers 13 residues. CDR3 bases: TGTGCCTGGAGTGCTCAACTAAATCAGCCCCGGCATTTT. As protein: CAWSAQLNQPRHF.